The clone carrying this T cell receptor (beta chain) was counted between two and nine times. The antigen remains unidentified. The CDR3 runs 13 residues. Germline values: CDR1 SGHTA, CDR2 FQGNSA. V lost 3 bases to trimming and J lost 7 bases; unmatched junction nucleotides: 4. As the sequencing template, cDNA was produced by extracting RNA and reverse transcribing it. Clones were read by immunoSEQ multiplex PCR, and TCRdb kept only the in-frame ones, dropping some. The repertoire holds 210,000 or so clones, around 66% seen once, with approximately 1.2% in the top ten. These data originate in a study of CD8+ T cells in alopecia areata. General observations from the study: Researchers say the link of baseline CD8+ expansion to response remains uncertain, with one nonresponder.

Treatment of the sample: oral pan-JAK inhibitor, 5-10 mg twice daily. Lesional scalp tissue (obtained by punch biopsy) and peripheral blood were collected from alopecia areata patients. The sequence was collected from a human donor with alopecia areata. The sample here was CD4+ T cells sorted from blood, taken around week 42, from a patient treated with tofacitinib. The chain employs TRBV7-2 and TRBJ1-2; TRBD1 agrees at 8 bases. The chain's CDR3 is CASSFLQGGGYTF. CDR3 sequence (DNA): TGTGCCAGCAGCTTTCTACAGGGGGGTGGCTACACCTTC.